This record covers a single T cell receptor beta chain. TCRdb reprocessed the 5' RACE reads via MiXCR and lists one record per CDR3 protein. The data contain a few hundred thousand distinct CDR3 sequences, roughly 15% of them singletons. This specimen comes from a study of T-cell memory formation after mild COVID-19. The CDR3 is 17 residues long. Unmatched junction bases numbered 7, after V lost 4 bases and J lost 4 bases. CDR1 SGHDT and CDR2 YYEEEE come from the germline V gene. This chain joins TRBV5-6 and TRBJ2-2, with 13 bases matching TRBD2. Material for sequencing was PBMCs or a T cell subset sorted from them (not recorded which). The clonotype originates from a man aged 18 to 30 who had mild COVID-19 (a few samples of this study predate the infection). Cell type and time point are not known. The CDR3: CASSRTSGGLSTGELFF. The CDR3 nucleotides read TGTGCCAGCAGCCGGACTAGCGGGGGATTGAGCACCGGGGAGCTGTTTTTT.